The 24 T cell receptor beta chains presented below share a single source sample, sequenced in a study of human T cells and chemical hapten exposure. Time point defined: patch test 1, 2 weeks after DPC sensitization. Noted treatment: therapeutic diphenylcyclopropenone sensitization with weekly scalp DPC. TCRdb independently ran MiXCR on the RACE reads; one entry per CDR3 protein. The table includes 350,000 or so distinct CDR3 sequences, roughly 6.9% detected once. This specimen was whole blood, taken in connection with sensitization to the hapten diphenylcyclopropenone (DPC). The receptors originated from a woman in her late teens or twenties with alopecia areata. Some clones in this sample may be carry-over from other donors' samples.

The CDR3 coding sequence is TGTGCCAGCCAAAGTCGGGGGAGGGTCTCAGATACGCAGTATTTT. It codes for CASQSRGRVSDTQYF. V and J are TRBV4-2 and TRBJ2-3; the match to TRBD2 covers 7 bases. Germline-derived CDR1 and CDR2 are LGHNA and YNFKEQ. The CDR3 is 15 residues long. With 8 bases clipped from V and 4 bases from J, the junction kept 12 bases outside the gene matches.

The table lists this clonotype with many counts. The chain recombines TRBV7-8 with TRBJ2-5, with 13 bases identical to TRBD2. CDR1 SGHVS and CDR2 FQNEAQ come from the germline V gene. The CDR3 runs 17 residues. Germline trimming cut 5 bases from V and 3 bases from J; bases unmatched to any gene: 9. The CDR3 DNA reads TGTGCCAGCAGCCCGAGGACTAGCGGGGGATCAAAAGAGACCCAGTACTTC. As protein: CASSPRTSGGSKETQYF.

This clonotype was seen repeatedly, ten times or more. This chain connects TRBV27 to TRBJ2-6; D may be TRBD1 (6 bases). V was trimmed by 8 bases and J by 4 bases, leaving 9 bases between them. Germline V gene lookup returns CDR1 MNHEY and CDR2 SMNVEV (reference sequence). The CDR3 is 13 residues long. The DNA for the CDR3 is TGTGCCAGCGGTGGGGGCGGGGCCAACGTCCTGACTTTC. It encodes CASGGGGANVLTF.

This chain joins TRBV7-9 and TRBJ2-7; D could derive from TRBD1 or TRBD2 (6 bases each). There are 13 residues in the CDR3. Germline V gene lookup returns CDR1 SEHNR and CDR2 FQNEAQ (reference sequence). Trimming cost V 1 base and J 7 bases, with 11 bases left between them. The CDR3 loop reads CASSLGRGEEQYF. CDR3 DNA: TGTGCCAGCAGCTTAGGGAGGGGGGAAGAGCAGTACTTC.

The CDR3, as DNA: TGTGCCAGCAGTGGACTAGGCCCCCGGGAGCAGTACTTC. Its translation: CASSGLGPREQYF. This rearrangement joins TRBV6-6 to TRBJ2-7; TRBD2 aligns across 7 bases. Per the germline V gene, CDR1 is MNHNY and CDR2 is SVGAGI (reference sequence). The ends lost 5 bases at V and 7 bases at J; junction bases unmatched: 8. CDR3 length: 13 residues.

This clonotype was seen a handful of times. The chain carries TRBV24-1 and TRBJ2-3; D is ambiguous. The CDR3 covers 13 residues. Germline-derived CDR1 and CDR2 are KGHDR and SFDVKD. Trimming cost V 1 base and J 4 bases, with 5 bases left between them. This chain's CDR3 is CATSDLTSDTQYF. DNA of the CDR3: TGTGCCACCAGTGATTTAACCTCAGATACGCAGTATTTT.

This clonotype was seen ten or more times. V usage is TRBV5-1 and J usage is TRBJ1-1, with TRBD1 matching 8 bases. Germline V gene lookup returns CDR1 SGHRS and CDR2 YFSETQ. The CDR3 spans 15 residues. Trimming took 0 bases from V and 1 from J; bases not matched to a gene: 2. For the CDR3, the DNA is TGCGCCAGCAGCTTGGACGGACAGGGGAACACTGAAGCTTTCTTT. This translates into CASSLDGQGNTEAFF.

This clonotype was counted between two and nine times. CDR3: CSAAGGKDTEAFF. In DNA form, the CDR3 reads TGCAGCGCCGCAGGGGGTAAGGACACTGAAGCTTTCTTT. This chain links TRBV29-1 with TRBJ1-1, with 7 bases aligning to TRBD1. Germline trimming cut 7 bases from V and 3 bases from J; bases unmatched to any gene: 8. The CDR3 spans 13 residues. Per the germline V gene, CDR1 is SQVTM and CDR2 is ANQGSEA.

This clonotype was counted at least ten times. The chain joins TRBV9 to TRBJ2-1; 7 bases match TRBD1. This CDR3 contains 14 residues. Unmatched junction bases numbered 5, after V lost 4 bases and J lost 4 bases. The germline gives CDR1 SGDLS, CDR2 YYNGEE. The CDR3 nucleotides read TGTGCCAGCAGCTCTGGGACAGAGTACAATGAGCAGTTCTTC. Translating it yields CASSSGTEYNEQFF.

This clonotype was recorded at least ten times. The J gene is TRBJ1-1, the V gene TRBV3-1, with D unclear. CDR1 is LGHDT, CDR2 YNNKEL, per germline (reference sequence). This CDR3 spans 12 amino acids. V shed 0 bases and J shed 8 bases, with 7 bases lying between them. The CDR3: CASSQDPPEAFF. In DNA, the CDR3 is TGTGCCAGCAGCCAAGATCCGCCAGAAGCTTTCTTT. The full variable domain, in which reference TRBV3-1 and TRBJ1-1 provide the parts outside the CDR3, is DTAVSQTPKYLVTQMGNDKSIKCEQNLGHDTMYWYKQDSKKFLKIMFSYNNKELIINETVPNRFSPKSPDKAHLNLHINSLELGDSAVYFCASSQDPPEAFFGQGTRLTVV.

Ten or more counts support this clonotype. The chain links TRBV4-3 to TRBJ2-6, with D perhaps matching TRBD2 (6 bases). With 0 bases removed from V and 0 bases from J, the gap between germline ends came to 15 bases. CDR3 length equals 19 residues. The germline V gene encodes CDR1 LGHNA and CDR2 YSLEER. The CDR3 nucleotides read TGCGCCAGCAGCCAAGAAGTCCCAGGAGGGGTCTCTGGGGCCAACGTCCTGACTTTC. Translation: CASSQEVPGGVSGANVLTF.

This chain links TRBV10-3 with TRBJ1-3; D is possibly TRBD1 (5 bases). Trimming removed 10 bases at V and 0 bases at J, with 13 bases between. Germline CDR1 is ENHRY and CDR2 is SYGVKD. CDR3 length equals 14 residues. DNA for the CDR3: TGTGCCACAAATCATCAGGGCTCTGGAAACACCATATATTTT. Amino acid sequence: CATNHQGSGNTIYF.

This clonotype was seen more than once but under ten times. V and J are TRBV7-8 and TRBJ2-2; the match to TRBD2 covers 8 bases. The CDR3 length is 14 residues. V trimming: 5 bases; J trimming: 4 bases; junction bases outside the gene matches: 3. Germline CDR1 reads SGHVS; CDR2 reads FQNEAQ. The CDR3, as DNA: TGTGCCAGCAGCCCCGGGGGGGTCACCGGGGAGCTGTTTTTT. Protein: CASSPGGVTGELFF.

This chain joins TRBV4-3 and TRBJ1-2, with TRBD1 matching over 7 bases. The CDR3 is made up of 18 amino acids. Per the germline V gene, CDR1 is LGHNA and CDR2 is YSLEER. Trimming at V came to 0 bases and at J to 5 bases, leaving 15 bases not matched to a gene. As DNA, the CDR3 is TGCGCCAGCAGCCAAGATCATCTTGGGAAGGGGGACAGATATGGCTACACCTTC. This codes for CASSQDHLGKGDRYGYTF.

The chain is built from TRBV27 and TRBJ2-7; either TRBD1 or TRBD2 may fit D (6 bases each). This CDR3 has 14 residues. The V gene lost 5 bases and the J gene lost 4 bases, with 15 bases spanning the gap. The V gene's germline CDR1 is MNHEY and CDR2 SMNVEV (reference sequence). The CDR3 spells CASSVGGRPYEQYF. In nucleotides, the CDR3 is TGTGCCAGCAGTGTCGGGGGCAGACCATACGAGCAGTACTTC.

Ten or more counts support this clonotype. V and J are TRBV6-5 and TRBJ1-6, with a tentative D call TRBD1 (6 bases). Germline V lookup: CDR1 MNHEY, CDR2 SVGAGI. This CDR3 has 17 amino acids. Between the trimmed V and J ends, which lost 0 bases and 5 bases, there was a span of 14 bases. CDR3 region: CASSYSSMGQNNSPLHF. The CDR3 nucleotides read TGTGCCAGCAGTTACTCGAGCATGGGACAAAATAATTCACCCCTCCACTTT.

The chain joins TRBV6-5 to TRBJ2-6; perhaps TRBD1 as D (5 bases). The CDR3 is 16 amino acids. Trimming stripped 5 bases from V and 0 bases from J, with 11 bases between. Germline CDR1 reads MNHEY; CDR2 reads SVGAGI. CDR3 sequence: CASSRGLTSGANVLTF. DNA for the CDR3: TGTGCCAGCAGTAGGGGCCTAACCTCTGGGGCCAACGTCCTGACTTTC.

The V gene is TRBV6-2 or TRBV6-3, the J gene TRBJ1-2; the D gene is possibly TRBD1 (6 bases). V shed 0 bases and J shed 9 bases, with 14 bases lying between them. CDR3 size: 14 residues. Germline values: CDR1 MNHEY, CDR2 SVGEGT. In DNA, the CDR3 is TGTGCCAGCAGTTACTCTACGAGGACAGACAGCTACACCTTC. Translated: CASSYSTRTDSYTF.

This clonotype came up a few times. This chain joins TRBV5-1 and TRBJ2-7; 8 positions agree with TRBD2. The J segment lost 1 base and the V segment lost 1 base, leaving 4 bases of the junction unmatched. The CDR3 is 15 amino acids. The germline V gene has CDR1 SGHRS and CDR2 YFSETQ. This CDR3 reads CASSLTAGGSYEQYF. Written as DNA, the CDR3 is TGCGCCAGCAGCTTGACGGCGGGGGGTTCCTACGAGCAGTACTTC.

This clonotype came up a few times. This rearrangement joins TRBV28 to TRBJ2-7; 7 bases line up with TRBD1. J lost 1 base, V lost 2 bases, and 8 bases had no gene match. This CDR3 comprises 16 residues. Germline CDR1 and CDR2: MDHEN and SYDVKM. The CDR3 loop is CASSLAGDSLSYEQYF. The CDR3, as DNA: TGTGCCAGCAGTTTAGCCGGGGACAGCCTATCCTACGAGCAGTACTTC.

This clonotype was counted between two and nine times. The chain recombines TRBV20-1 with TRBJ2-7; no clear D gene. Deletions cut 6 bases from V and 4 bases from J, with 16 bases between. Germline V gene data show CDR1 as DFQATT and CDR2 as SNEGSKA (reference sequence). The CDR3 contains 13 residues. The CDR3 sequence: CSAPPGPGYEQYF. Here the CDR3 DNA reads TGCAGTGCCCCCCCGGGCCCGGGTTACGAGCAGTACTTC.

A few counts support this clonotype. The V and J genes are TRBV4-2 and TRBJ1-5, with 7 bases aligning to TRBD1. The V gene's germline CDR1 is LGHNA and CDR2 YNFKEQ. J gave up 3 bases and V 1 base, and 6 bases lay outside the gene matches. This CDR3 comprises 16 residues. CDR3 coding DNA: TGTGCCAGCAGCCAAGTCGGGACAGCCACCAATCAGCCCCAGCATTTT. Translated: CASSQVGTATNQPQHF.

The J gene is TRBJ2-3, the V gene TRBV9; TRBD1 matches at 10 bases. The CDR3 sequence is 20 residues long. The trim removed 3 bases at V and 0 bases at J, leaving 16 bases unmatched. Germline loops: CDR1 SGDLS, CDR2 YYNGEE. The CDR3 protein is CASSAGDRGLSSSSTDTQYF. In nucleotides, the CDR3 is TGTGCCAGCAGCGCGGGGGACAGGGGATTATCCAGCTCCAGCACAGATACGCAGTATTTT.

This clonotype showed up just a few times. The rearrangement joins TRBV20-1 to TRBJ2-3, with TRBD2 matching 16 bases. Germline CDR1 is DFQATT and CDR2 is SNEGSKA (reference sequence). The CDR3 runs 16 residues. After removal of 6 bases from V and 4 bases from J, the junction contained 7 bases not matched to a gene. CDR3 bases: TGCAGTGCCCCGGGACTAGCGGGGGGGGCTGCAGATACGCAGTATTTT. Translated: CSAPGLAGGAADTQYF.